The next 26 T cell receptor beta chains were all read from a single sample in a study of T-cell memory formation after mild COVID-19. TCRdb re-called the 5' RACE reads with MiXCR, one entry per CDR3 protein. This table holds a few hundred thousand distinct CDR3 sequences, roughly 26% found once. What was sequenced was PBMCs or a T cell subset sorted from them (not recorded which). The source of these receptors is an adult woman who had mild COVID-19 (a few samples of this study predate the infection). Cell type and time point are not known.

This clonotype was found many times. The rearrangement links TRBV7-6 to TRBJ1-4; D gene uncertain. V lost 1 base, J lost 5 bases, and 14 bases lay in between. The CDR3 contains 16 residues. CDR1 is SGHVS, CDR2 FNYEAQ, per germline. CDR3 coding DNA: TGTGCCAGCAGCTTAGTATCGGGCCAGGCAAATGAAAAACTGTTTTTT. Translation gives CASSLVSGQANEKLFF. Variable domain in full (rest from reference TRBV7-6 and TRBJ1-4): GAGVSQSPRYKVTKRGQDVALRCDPISGHVSLYWYRQALGQGPEFLTYFNYEAQQDKSGLPNDRFSAERPEGSISTLTIQRTEQRDSAMYRCASSLVSGQANEKLFFGSGTQLSVL.

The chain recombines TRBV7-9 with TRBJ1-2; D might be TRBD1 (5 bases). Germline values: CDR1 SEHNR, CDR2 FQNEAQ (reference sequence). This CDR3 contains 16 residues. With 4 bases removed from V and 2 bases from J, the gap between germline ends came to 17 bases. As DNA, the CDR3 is TGTGCCAGCAGCTCCGGGGCGGGCCTGGACAACTATGGCTACACCTTC. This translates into CASSSGAGLDNYGYTF.

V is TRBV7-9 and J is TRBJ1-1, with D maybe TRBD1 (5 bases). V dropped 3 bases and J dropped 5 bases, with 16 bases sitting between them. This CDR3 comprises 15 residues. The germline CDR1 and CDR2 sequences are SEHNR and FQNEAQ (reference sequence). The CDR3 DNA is TGTGCCAGCAGCTTGGGCGTGGGGGTATCGACTGAAGCTTTCTTT. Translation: CASSLGVGVSTEAFF.

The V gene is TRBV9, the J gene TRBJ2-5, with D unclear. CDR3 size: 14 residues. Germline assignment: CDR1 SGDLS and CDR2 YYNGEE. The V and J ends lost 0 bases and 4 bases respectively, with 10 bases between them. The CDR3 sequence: CASSVGELRETQYF. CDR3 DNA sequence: TGTGCCAGCAGCGTAGGGGAACTAAGAGAGACCCAGTACTTC.

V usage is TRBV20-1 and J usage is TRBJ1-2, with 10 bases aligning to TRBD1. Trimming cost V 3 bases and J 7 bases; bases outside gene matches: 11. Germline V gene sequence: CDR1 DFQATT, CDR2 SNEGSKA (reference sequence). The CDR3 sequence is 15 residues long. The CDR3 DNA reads TGCAGTGCTAGGGAGCCCGACAGGGGGCGAAGTGGCTACACCTTC. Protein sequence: CSAREPDRGRSGYTF.

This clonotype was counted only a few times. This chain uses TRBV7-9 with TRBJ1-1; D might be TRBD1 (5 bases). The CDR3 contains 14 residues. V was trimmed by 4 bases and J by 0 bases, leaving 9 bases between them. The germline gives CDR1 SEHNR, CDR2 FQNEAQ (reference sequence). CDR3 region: CASSYLTVNTEAFF. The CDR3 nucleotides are TGTGCCAGCAGCTACCTGACAGTGAACACTGAAGCTTTCTTT.

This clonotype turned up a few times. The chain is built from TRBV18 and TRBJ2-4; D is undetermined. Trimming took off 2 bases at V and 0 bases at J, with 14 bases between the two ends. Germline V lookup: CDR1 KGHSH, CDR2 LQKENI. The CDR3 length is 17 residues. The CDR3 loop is CASSPDEVGLAKNIQYF. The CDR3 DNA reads TGTGCCAGCTCACCAGACGAAGTCGGGTTAGCCAAAAACATTCAGTACTTC.

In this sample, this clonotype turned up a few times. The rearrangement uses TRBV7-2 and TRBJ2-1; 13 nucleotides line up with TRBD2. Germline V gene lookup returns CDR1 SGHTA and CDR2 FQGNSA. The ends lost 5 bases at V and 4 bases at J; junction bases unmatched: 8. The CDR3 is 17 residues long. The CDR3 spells CASSRGTSGMGYNEQFF. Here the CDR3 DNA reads TGTGCCAGCAGCCGGGGGACTAGCGGGATGGGGTACAATGAGCAGTTCTTC.

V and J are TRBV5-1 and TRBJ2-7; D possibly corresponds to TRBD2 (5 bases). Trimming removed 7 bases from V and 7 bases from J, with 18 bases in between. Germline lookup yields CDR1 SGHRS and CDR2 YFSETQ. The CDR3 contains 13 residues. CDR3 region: CASSGSALQEQYF. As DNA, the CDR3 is TGCGCCAGCTCAGGTAGCGCACTTCAGGAGCAGTACTTC.

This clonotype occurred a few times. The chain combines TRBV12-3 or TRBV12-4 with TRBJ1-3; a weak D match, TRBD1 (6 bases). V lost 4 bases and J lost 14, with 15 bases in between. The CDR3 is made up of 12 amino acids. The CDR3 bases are TGTGCCAGCAGTTCCCGCGGACAGTTAGTATATTTT. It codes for CASSSRGQLVYF.

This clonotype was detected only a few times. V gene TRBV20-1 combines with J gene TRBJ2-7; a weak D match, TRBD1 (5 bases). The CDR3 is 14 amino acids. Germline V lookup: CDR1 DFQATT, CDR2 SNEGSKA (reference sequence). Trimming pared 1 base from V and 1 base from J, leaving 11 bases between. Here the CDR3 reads CSARGGSRSYEQYF. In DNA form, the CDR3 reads TGCAGTGCTAGAGGGGGCAGTCGGTCCTACGAGCAGTACTTC.

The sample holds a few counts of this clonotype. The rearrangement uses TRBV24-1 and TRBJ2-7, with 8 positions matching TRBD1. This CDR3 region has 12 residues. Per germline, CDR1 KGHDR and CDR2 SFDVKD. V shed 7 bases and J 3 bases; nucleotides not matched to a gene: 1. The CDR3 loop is CATSDRGYEQYF. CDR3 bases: TGTGCCACCAGCGACAGGGGCTACGAGCAGTACTTC.

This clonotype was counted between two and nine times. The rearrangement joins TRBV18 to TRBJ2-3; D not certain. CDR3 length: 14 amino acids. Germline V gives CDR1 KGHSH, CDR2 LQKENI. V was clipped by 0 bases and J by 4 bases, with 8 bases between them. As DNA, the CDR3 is TGTGCCAGCTCACCACCAGTGGGCGCAGATACGCAGTATTTT. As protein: CASSPPVGADTQYF.

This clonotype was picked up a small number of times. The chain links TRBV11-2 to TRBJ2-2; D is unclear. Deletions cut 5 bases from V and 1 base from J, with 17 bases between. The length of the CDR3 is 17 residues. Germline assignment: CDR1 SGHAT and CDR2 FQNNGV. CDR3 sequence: CASSTPREVRNTGELFF. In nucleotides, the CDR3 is TGTGCCAGCAGCACACCAAGAGAGGTTAGGAACACCGGGGAGCTGTTTTTT.

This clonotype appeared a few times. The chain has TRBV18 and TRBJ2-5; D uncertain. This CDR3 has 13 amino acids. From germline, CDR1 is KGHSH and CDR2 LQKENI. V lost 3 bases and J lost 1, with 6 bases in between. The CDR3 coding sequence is TGTGCCAGCTCACCGGCACTCCAAGAGACCCAGTACTTC. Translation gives CASSPALQETQYF.

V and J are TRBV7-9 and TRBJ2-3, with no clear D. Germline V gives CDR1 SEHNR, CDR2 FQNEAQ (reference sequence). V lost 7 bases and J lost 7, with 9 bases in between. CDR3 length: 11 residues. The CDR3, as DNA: TGTGCCAGCACCCCACAGTATACGCAGTATTTT. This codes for CASTPQYTQYF.

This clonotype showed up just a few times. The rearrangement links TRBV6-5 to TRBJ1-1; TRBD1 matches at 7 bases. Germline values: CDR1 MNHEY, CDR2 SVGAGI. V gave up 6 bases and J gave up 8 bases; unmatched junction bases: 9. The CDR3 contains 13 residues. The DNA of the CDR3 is TGTGCCAGCAGCGAGACAGGGAAGGGAGAAGCTTTCTTT. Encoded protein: CASSETGKGEAFF.

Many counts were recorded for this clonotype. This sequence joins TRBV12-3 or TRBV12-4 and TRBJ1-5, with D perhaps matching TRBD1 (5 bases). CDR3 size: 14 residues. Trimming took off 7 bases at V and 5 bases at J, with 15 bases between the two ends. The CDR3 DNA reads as TGTGCCAGCACGGGGGGGAGTAAGGATCAGCCCCAGCATTTT. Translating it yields CASTGGSKDQPQHF.

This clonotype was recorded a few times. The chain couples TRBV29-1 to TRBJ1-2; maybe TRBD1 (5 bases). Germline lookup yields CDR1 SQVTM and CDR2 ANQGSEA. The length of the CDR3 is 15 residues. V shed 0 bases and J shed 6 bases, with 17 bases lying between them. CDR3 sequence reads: CSVEEGGAFYNGYTF. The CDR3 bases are TGCAGCGTTGAAGAAGGAGGGGCCTTTTATAATGGCTACACCTTC.

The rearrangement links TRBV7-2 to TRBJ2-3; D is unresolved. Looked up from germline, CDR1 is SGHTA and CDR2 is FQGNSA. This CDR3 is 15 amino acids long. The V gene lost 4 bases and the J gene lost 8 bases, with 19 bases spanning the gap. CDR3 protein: CASSWPPRRSGTQYF. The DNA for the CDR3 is TGTGCCAGCAGCTGGCCCCCGCGTCGTAGTGGTACGCAGTATTTT.

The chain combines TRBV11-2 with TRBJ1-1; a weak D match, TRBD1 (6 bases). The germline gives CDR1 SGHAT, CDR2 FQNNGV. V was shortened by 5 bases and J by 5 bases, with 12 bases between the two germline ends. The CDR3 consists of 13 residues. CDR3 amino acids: CASSQNRVTEAFF. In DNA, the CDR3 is TGTGCCAGCAGCCAAAACAGGGTTACTGAAGCTTTCTTT.

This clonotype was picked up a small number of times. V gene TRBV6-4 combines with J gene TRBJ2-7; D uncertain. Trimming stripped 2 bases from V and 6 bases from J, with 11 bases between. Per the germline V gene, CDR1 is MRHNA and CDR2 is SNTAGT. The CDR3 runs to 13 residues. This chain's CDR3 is CASSDPRSAEQYF. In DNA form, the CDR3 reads TGTGCCAGCAGTGACCCCCGATCGGCCGAGCAGTACTTC.

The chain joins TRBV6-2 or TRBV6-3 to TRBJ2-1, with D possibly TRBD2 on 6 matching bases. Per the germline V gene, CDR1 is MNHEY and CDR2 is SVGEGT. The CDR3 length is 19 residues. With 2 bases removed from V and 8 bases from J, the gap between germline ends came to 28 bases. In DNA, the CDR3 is TGTGCCAGCAGTTACCCTGCCAAACCAGGGACTTCGCGGCGGGATGAGCAGTTCTTC. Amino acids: CASSYPAKPGTSRRDEQFF.

The CDR3 DNA reads as TGTGCCAGCAAGTCTACTAGCGGCGTATACAATGAGCAGTTCTTC. Its protein product is CASKSTSGVYNEQFF. The V call is TRBV7-2, the J call TRBJ2-1; the match to TRBD2 covers 8 bases. Per the germline V gene, CDR1 is SGHTA and CDR2 is FQGNSA. J gave up 4 bases and V 7 bases, and 9 bases lay outside the gene matches. The CDR3 contains 15 residues.

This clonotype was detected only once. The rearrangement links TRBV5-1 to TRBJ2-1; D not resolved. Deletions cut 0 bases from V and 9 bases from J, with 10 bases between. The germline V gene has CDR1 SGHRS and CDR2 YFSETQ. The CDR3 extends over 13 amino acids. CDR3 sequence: CASSLALKTEQFF. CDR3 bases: TGCGCCAGCAGCTTGGCCCTGAAGACTGAGCAGTTCTTC.

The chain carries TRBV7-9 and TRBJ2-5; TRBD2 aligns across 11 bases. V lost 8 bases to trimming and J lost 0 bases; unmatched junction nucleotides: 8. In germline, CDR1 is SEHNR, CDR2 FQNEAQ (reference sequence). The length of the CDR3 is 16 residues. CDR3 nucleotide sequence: TGTGCCAGCTCCCCGGGACTAGCGGAGTACCAAGAGACCCAGTACTTC. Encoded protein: CASSPGLAEYQETQYF.